The rows below give T cell receptor beta chains drawn from one sample of a study of regulatory T cells in long-lasting Graves disease. TCRdb reprocessed the multiplex PCR reads with MiXCR, giving one entry per CDR3 protein. The sample contains approximately 400,000 distinct CDR3 sequences, 14% to 15% of which appear only once. These records were also assigned to another study, of T cells in Graves' hyperthyroidism and ophthalmopathy.

The sample consisted of peripheral blood mononuclear cells (PBMCs), taken at new diagnosis, from a patient treated with antithyroid drugs. The receptors derive from a woman aged 30 to 39 with Graves disease. CDR3s include the opening cysteine and the closing phenylalanine or tryptophan. A D gene is named only where the DNA matches it firmly. Not every row has a clone size; where given, it reads once, few, many or a size class.

J gene | V gene | clone size | D gene | CDR3 DNA | CDR3 protein
TRBJ2-7 | TRBV4-1 | many | TRBD2 | TGCGCCAGCAGCCAAGAAGGGCTAGCGGGAGCCTACGAGCAGTACTTC | CASSQEGLAGAYEQYF
TRBJ2-3 | TRBV6-1 | many | TRBD2 | TGTGCCAGCAGCCCTGCCTTAGCGGGAGTTCGGGTTGGCACAGATACGCAGTATTTT | CASSPALAGVRVGTDTQYF
TRBJ1-5 | TRBV12-5 | many | . | TGTGCTAGTGGTTTGGCGGGAAATCAGCCCCAGCATTTT | CASGLAGNQPQHF
TRBJ2-5 | TRBV18 | many | . | TGTGCCAGCTCACCAGATCAGTCGGAGACCCAGTACTTC | CASSPDQSETQYF
TRBJ2-5 | TRBV6-5 | many | TRBD1 | TGTGCCAGCAGTTACCCGCCAGGGGGAATCCAAGAGACCCAGTACTTC | CASSYPPGGIQETQYF
TRBJ2-1 | TRBV20-1 | many | TRBD2 | TGCAGTGCCAAAGGGACTAGCGGGAGGGTCCGGAACAATGAGCAGTTCTTC | CSAKGTSGRVRNNEQFF
TRBJ2-3 | TRBV5-4 | . | . | TGTGCCAGCAGCTTACCCATGGATACGCAGTATTTT | CASSLPMDTQYF
TRBJ1-4 | TRBV6-1 | . | . | TGTGCCAGCACCCGAGGGGGGCGGGAGGAAAAACTGTTTTTT | CASTRGGREEKLFF
TRBJ2-1 | TRBV20-1 | many | . | TGCAGTGCTAGAGCTGAGTCGTTCTCCTACAATGAGCAGTTCTTC | CSARAESFSYNEQFF
TRBJ2-3 | TRBV10-1 | many | TRBD1 | TGTGCCAGCAGCGAACCGGGACAGGGGACAGATACGCAGTATTTT | CASSEPGQGTDTQYF
TRBJ2-1 | TRBV29-1 | many | . | TGCAGCGTTGACGGAGTAGGTCACGAGCGGCAAGGCTCCTACAATGAGCAGTTCTTC | CSVDGVGHERQGSYNEQFF
TRBJ2-1 | TRBV2 | many | . | TGTGCCAGCAGTGGAGCCTCCCCGCGGAACTCCTACAATGAGCAGTTCTTC | CASSGASPRNSYNEQFF
TRBJ2-3 | TRBV10-3 | many | TRBD1 | TGTGCCATCACCGGGACAGGCTCTAGCACAGATACGCAGTATTTT | CAITGTGSSTDTQYF
TRBJ2-5 | TRBV30 | many | . | TGTGCCTGGAGTGTAGAGGAGACCCAGTACTTC | CAWSVEETQYF
TRBJ1-1 | TRBV12-3/TRBV12-4 | many | . | TGTGCCAGCAGTCCGGTGGGGGGCGCGGGTCTTCTGAACACTGAAGCTTTCTTT | CASSPVGGAGLLNTEAFF
TRBJ2-3 | TRBV18 | many | TRBD2 | TGTGCCAGCTCACCGGGACTAGTAAGCACAGATACGCAGTATTTT | CASSPGLVSTDTQYF
TRBJ2-7 | TRBV12-3/TRBV12-4 | many | . | TGTGCCAGCAGCCCGACCGGAGCGGGCCTCTCCTACGAGCAGTACTTC | CASSPTGAGLSYEQYF
TRBJ2-6 | TRBV6-2/TRBV6-3 | . | TRBD2 | TGTGCCAGCAGTTATGCAGGGACTAGCTTTGCTGGGGCCAACGTCCTGACTTTC | CASSYAGTSFAGANVLTF
TRBJ2-5 | TRBV18 | many | . | TGTGCCAGCTCACCACCGTTCGGTAAAGAGACCCAGTACTTC | CASSPPFGKETQYF
TRBJ2-2 | TRBV4-2 | few | TRBD2 | TGTGCCAGCAGCCAAGCCGGGCTAGCGGGAGGTTCCGGGGAGCTGTTTTTT | CASSQAGLAGGSGELFF
TRBJ2-1 | TRBV7-6 | . | . | TGTGCCAGCAGCTTAGCAAAGGGCTACAATGAGCAGTTCTTC | CASSLAKGYNEQFF
TRBJ1-2 | TRBV3-1 | many | TRBD1 | TGTGCCAGCAGCCGCGGGACAGTCTATGGCTACACCTTC | CASSRGTVYGYTF
TRBJ2-7 | TRBV12-3/TRBV12-4 | many | . | TGTGCCAGCGCCGGAGGGCCTTACGAGCAGTACTTC | CASAGGPYEQYF
TRBJ1-1 | TRBV19 | many | . | TGTGCCAGTAGTCCAGCCGGACGCATGAACACTGAAGCTTTCTTT | CASSPAGRMNTEAFF
TRBJ1-3 | TRBV28 | many | . | TGTGCCAGTGGAAGAAACACCATATATTTT | CASGRNTIYF
TRBJ2-5 | TRBV12-5 | many | . | TGTGCTAGTGGTTTGGTACCCGGGAAAGAGACCCAGTACTTC | CASGLVPGKETQYF
TRBJ2-5 | TRBV7-7 | few | TRBD2 | TGTGCCAGCAGCTTAGCGCGGGGGGCAGTAGGAGGGAACGGAGGGACCCAGTACTTC | CASSLARGAVGGNGGTQYF
TRBJ2-3 | TRBV20-1 | many | TRBD2 | TGCAGTGCTAGGACTAGCGGGAGTGTATCAGATACGCAGTATTTT | CSARTSGSVSDTQYF
TRBJ1-2 | TRBV29-1 | many | . | TGCAGCGTTGAAGCGAGGGGTAGGGCCTTCCACTATGGCTACACCTTC | CSVEARGRAFHYGYTF
TRBJ2-7 | TRBV30 | . | . | TGTGCCTGGAGTGGCACCCGGGACACCTCCTACGAGCAGTACTTC | CAWSGTRDTSYEQYF
TRBJ2-5 | TRBV18 | few | TRBD2 | TGTGCCAGCTCACCACCAGCGGGAGGCCAAGAGACCCAGTACTTC | CASSPPAGGQETQYF
TRBJ2-1 | TRBV2 | . | . | TGTGCCAGCAGTGAAGTGGGAGGAGTGAATGAGCAGTTCTTC | CASSEVGGVNEQFF
TRBJ2-1 | TRBV11-3 | once | . | TGTGCCAGCAGCTCAAAACTAGAGCGATTCCGCAATGAGCAGTTCTTC | CASSSKLERFRNEQFF
TRBJ2-3 | TRBV29-1 | once | . | TGCAGCGGGAGACGGGACGGAGTCACAGATACGCAGTATTTT | CSGRRDGVTDTQYF
TRBJ2-1 | TRBV29-1 | many | . | TGCAGCGTTGAACGCAGGGTAGGAGACAATGAGCAGTTCTTC | CSVERRVGDNEQFF
TRBJ2-1 | TRBV12-3/TRBV12-4 | . | . | TGTGCCAGCAGTCCCGGGGCTAGCGCCCTAAGCTCCTACAATGAGCAGTTCTTC | CASSPGASALSSYNEQFF
TRBJ1-2 | TRBV12-3/TRBV12-4 | many | . | TGTGCCAGCAGTTTACGTGGGGTCCCGATCTATGGCTACACCTTC | CASSLRGVPIYGYTF
TRBJ1-1 | TRBV18 | many | TRBD1 | TGTGCCAGCTCGGATGACAGGGGCGCTATGAACACTGAAGCTTTCTTT | CASSDDRGAMNTEAFF
TRBJ2-7 | TRBV6-1 | many | TRBD1 | TGTGCCAGCAGCTCCGGGACAGGGGTCGCCTACGAGCAGTACTTC | CASSSGTGVAYEQYF
TRBJ2-1 | TRBV20-1 | many | . | TGCAGTGCTATAAGGGAAGCGCTTGCGAATGAGCAGTTCTTC | CSAIREALANEQFF